This TCR beta chain appears in the sequencing data of a study of response to subunit inactivated influenza vaccine. Study results and limitations: Each seasonal flu vaccination may recruit only limited new T cells, authors suggested.

From germline, CDR1 is MGHRA and CDR2 YSYEKL. The ends were cut back, 5 bases at V and 5 bases at J, with 18 bases in the middle. The CDR3 runs to 15 residues. The table lists this clonotype with a few counts. What it recognizes is unknown. TCRdb processed the RT-PCR reads anew with MiXCR; each CDR3 protein has one entry. The sample comprises some 480,000 distinct CDR3 sequences, approximately 11% of which are singletons, and 12% rests with the top ten. The V gene is TRBV4-1, the J gene TRBJ1-2; D is perhaps TRBD1 (5 bases). This material consisted of PBMCs from blood, taken about 40 days after vaccination. This receptor was identified in a man aged 50 to 60 who received an inactivated influenza vaccine. CDR3 loop: CASSSLPGGRYGYTF. The CDR3 DNA is TGCGCCAGCAGCTCCCTACCGGGGGGGAGGTATGGCTACACCTTC.